Listed below are T cell receptor beta chains from one sample, sequenced in a study of cytomegalovirus exposure and HLA in healthy donors. Repertoires were generated with immunoSEQ multiplex PCR, while TCRdb's copy carries only in-frame clones and drops some. This listing includes around 88,000 clones. The sequencing input was PBMCs. The receptors here all came from a girl aged 5-17 years in good health and CMV-seropositive. CDR3s include the opening cysteine and the closing phenylalanine or tryptophan. The D gene is left open where the match is weak.

D gene: NA
J gene: TRBJ2-1
CDR3 length: 13
V gene: TRBV6-6
CDR3 protein: CASSYSQGNEQFF
CDR3 DNA: TGTGCCAGCAGTTACTCGCAGGGAAATGAGCAGTTCTTC

D gene: NA
J gene: TRBJ1-2
CDR3 length: 11
V gene: TRBV29-1
CDR3 protein: CSVGDLYGYTF
CDR3 DNA: TGCAGCGTCGGAGATCTCTATGGCTACACCTTC

D gene: NA
J gene: TRBJ1-3
CDR3 length: 16
V gene: TRBV7-2
CDR3 protein: CASSPVQGRRENTIYF
CDR3 DNA: TGTGCCAGCAGCCCAGTACAGGGAAGGCGAGAAAACACCATATATTTT

D gene: TRBD2
J gene: TRBJ2-5
CDR3 length: 17
V gene: TRBV25-1
CDR3 protein: CASSFYSRLAAAETQYF
CDR3 DNA: TGTGCCAGCAGTTTTTACTCCCGACTAGCGGCGGCGGAGACCCAGTACTTC

D gene: TRBD1
J gene: TRBJ2-7
CDR3 length: 15
V gene: TRBV9
CDR3 protein: CASSVGWTGAYEQYF
CDR3 DNA: TGTGCCAGCAGCGTAGGATGGACAGGTGCCTACGAGCAGTACTTC

D gene: TRBD1
J gene: TRBJ1-2
CDR3 length: 15
V gene: TRBV9
CDR3 protein: CASSADGTVNYGYTF
CDR3 DNA: TGTGCCAGCAGCGCGGACGGGACAGTTAACTATGGCTACACCTTC

D gene: TRBD2
J gene: TRBJ2-5
CDR3 length: 16
V gene: TRBV7-3
CDR3 protein: CASSLGLAGVGETQYF
CDR3 DNA: TGTGCCAGCAGCTTAGGGCTAGCGGGGGTGGGAGAGACCCAGTACTTC

D gene: TRBD2
J gene: TRBJ2-1
CDR3 length: 18
V gene: TRBV5-1
CDR3 protein: CASSTRGAVTSSYNEQFF
CDR3 DNA: TGCGCCAGCAGCACGCGGGGGGCCGTAACCAGCTCCTACAATGAGCAGTTCTTC

D gene: NA
J gene: TRBJ1-2
CDR3 length: 13
V gene: TRBV29-1
CDR3 protein: CSVEGIRGDGYTF
CDR3 DNA: TGCAGCGTTGAAGGGATCAGGGGCGATGGCTACACCTTC

D gene: NA
J gene: TRBJ1-5
CDR3 length: 15
V gene: TRBV6-1
CDR3 protein: CASSETQGNNQPQHF
CDR3 DNA: TGTGCCAGCAGTGAAACACAGGGCAACAATCAGCCCCAGCATTTT

D gene: NA
J gene: TRBJ2-5
CDR3 length: 14
V gene: TRBV11-2
CDR3 protein: CASSQRTKTETQYF
CDR3 DNA: TGTGCCAGCAGCCAAAGGACTAAGACGGAGACCCAGTACTTC

D gene: NA
J gene: TRBJ1-1
CDR3 length: 14
V gene: TRBV6-5
CDR3 protein: CAAARIGSETEAFF
CDR3 DNA: TGTGCCGCCGCACGAATTGGGAGTGAGACTGAAGCTTTCTTT

D gene: TRBD1
J gene: TRBJ1-3
CDR3 length: 15
V gene: TRBV4-1
CDR3 protein: CASRSQGAAGNTIYF
CDR3 DNA: TGCGCCAGCAGATCACAGGGGGCGGCGGGAAACACCATATATTTT

D gene: NA
J gene: TRBJ2-3
CDR3 length: 14
V gene: TRBV2
CDR3 protein: CASSDRAATDTQYF
CDR3 DNA: TGTGCCAGCAGTGACAGGGCGGCAACAGATACGCAGTATTTT

D gene: TRBD1
J gene: TRBJ1-1
CDR3 length: 15
V gene: TRBV4-3
CDR3 protein: CASSPWTGVGTEAFF
CDR3 DNA: TGCGCCAGCAGCCCCTGGACAGGGGTTGGCACTGAAGCTTTCTTT

D gene: NA
J gene: TRBJ2-5
CDR3 length: 13
V gene: TRBV5-4
CDR3 protein: CASSVGQQETQYF
CDR3 DNA: TGTGCCAGCAGCGTCGGACAGCAAGAGACCCAGTACTTC

D gene: TRBD2
J gene: TRBJ2-5
CDR3 length: 14
V gene: TRBV2
CDR3 protein: CASSRDYNQETQYF
CDR3 DNA: TGTGCCAGCAGTAGGGACTACAACCAAGAGACCCAGTACTTC